This TCR beta chain was identified during a study of vaccination and CD4 T cells after COVID-19. About the research overall: The cells were exposed to overlapping spike peptides originating from SARS-CoV-2, HCoV-NL63, HCoV-OC43 and HCoV-229E for stimulation.

This sample's treatment: roughly ten-day PBMC culture with coronavirus spike peptide pools or control peptides (ViraFEST assay). Sequenced with the Oncomine TCR Beta short-read assay was DNA taken from cultured CD4+ T cells. The authors extracted genomic DNA from cultured CD4+ T cells. TCRdb re-analysed the PCR reads in MiXCR, keeping a single row per CDR3 protein. The repertoire includes around 20,000 distinct CDR3 sequences, approximately 48% of them detected once, and over 3.5% sits in the top ten. Germline values: CDR1 SGHAT, CDR2 FQNNGV. The CDR3 contains 13 residues. Trimming shortened V by 1 base and J by 7 bases, and 8 bases separated the two germline ends. Concerning this clonotype: Its antigen remains unidentified.

The clonotype originates from a human donor who had recovered from COVID-19. Sequencing used CD4+ T cells from blood, cultured in vitro. J is TRBJ1-5 and V is TRBV11-2; D gene ambiguous. The CDR3 bases are TGTGCCAGCAGCTTAGGTCCGAGGCAGCCCCAGCATTTT. Encoded protein: CASSLGPRQPQHF.